This TCR beta chain comes out of a study of blood T cell repertoires in COVID-19 (TCRdb year 2020). With regard to the full study: Samples from collaborators originated in the United States, Italy and Spain and spanned both the acute and convalescent phases of COVID-19. The prospective study material was composed of cDNA or gDNA derived from T cells, B-cell-depleted T cells, or PBMCs. Deeply sampled blood TCRbeta repertoires from subjects exposed to, actively infected with, or recovered from COVID-19 were included in the dataset. The repertoires were made available in a free public database intended to serve as a resource for research on the immune response to SARS-CoV-2. Samples were obtained from the ongoing ImmuneRACE study (first 160 participants) and from 1,254 subjects provided by 6 global collaborators. Nearly every sample came with metadata listing a de-identified subject ID, COVID-19 status, age in years and sex. Where available, HLA class I and class II types were obtained from metadata supplied by the sample provider rather than from assay-based typing.

Each collaborating institution followed its own protocols to collect whole blood in K2EDTA tubes. For TCRbeta analysis, collaborator samples were shipped as frozen whole blood, as isolated PBMCs, or as DNA extracted from either sample type. CDR3 length: 17 amino acids, cysteine to phenylalanine. The retained sequence is limited to the CDR3, 51 bases, with the frame set at the first base. Looking up the germline V gene yields CDR1 MDHEN and CDR2 SYDVKM. Trimming removed 2 bases from V and 0 bases from J, leaving 13 bases between the germline ends. In this sample, this clone turned up a few times. Its antigen is still unknown. The record has no base qualities; no much larger clone is one base away. What the study reported, not specific to this receptor: Clinical and demographic metadata were provided uncurated, with the amount varying by source and participant.

The immunoSEQ Assay, a bias-controlled multiplex PCR, was used to amplify TCRbeta CDR3 regions from genomic DNA. Per the original workflow: Nucleated cell counts per sample were estimated from amplification of reference gene primers within the assay. To quantify the absolute abundance of each unique TCRbeta CDR3 rearrangement, sequence reads were collapsed and filtered. For each sample, productive Simpson clonality was calculated as the square root of Simpson's diversity index over productive rearrangements. TCRdb took over this immuneACCESS table, retaining in-frame rearrangements with V and J assigned. Such tables are incomplete; in checked studies, under half of the missing clones stem from an unresolved V gene, and the remainder is unexplained. V and J calls and clone size are as listed in that table; D and trimming were resolved from the DNA. The sample has 210,000 or so clones on record, approximately 84% of them singletons. The ten largest clones add up to 7.6% of the sample.

The chain links TRBV28 with TRBJ1-4; a tentative D call is TRBD1 (5 bases match). The sample was peripheral blood. The TCR sequence derives from a woman aged 50 to 65 with active or convalescent COVID-19. The base sequence is TGTGCCAGCAGTTTAAAGGGGCCCGGTGCAACTAATGAAAAACTGTTTTTT. This yields the protein CASSLKGPGATNEKLFF.